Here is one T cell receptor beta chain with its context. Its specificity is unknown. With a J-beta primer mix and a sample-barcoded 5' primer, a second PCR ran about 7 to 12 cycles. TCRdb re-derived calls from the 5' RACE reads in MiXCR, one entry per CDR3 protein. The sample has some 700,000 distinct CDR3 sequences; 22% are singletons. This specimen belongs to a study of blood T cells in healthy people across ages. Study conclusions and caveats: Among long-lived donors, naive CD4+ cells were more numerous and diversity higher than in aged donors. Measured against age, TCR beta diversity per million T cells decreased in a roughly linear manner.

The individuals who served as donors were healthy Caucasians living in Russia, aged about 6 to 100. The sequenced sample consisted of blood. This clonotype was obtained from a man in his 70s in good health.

DNA for the CDR3: TGTGCCAGCAGTGAGACGGAGTGGAAAGGGTTCTTC. Translation gives CASSETEWKGFF. The chain uses TRBV2 and TRBJ2-1, with D hard to call. V lost 3 bases, J lost 15 bases, and 15 bases lay in between. The CDR3 is made up of 12 amino acids. Germline assignment: CDR1 SNHLY and CDR2 FYNNEI.